The 5 T cell receptor beta chains below come from one sample, sequenced in a study of CD8+ T cells in alopecia areata. RNA was isolated and reverse transcribed to cDNA, the sequencing template. Using immunoSEQ multiplex PCR, the repertoire was profiled, and TCRdb retains in-frame clones only, with some absent. The sample lists about 190,000 clones, 50% to 60% occurring once. Indicated treatment: oral pan-JAK inhibitor, 5-10 mg twice daily. Sequencing used CD4+ T cells sorted from blood, obtained at week 4, from a patient treated with tofacitinib. These receptors came from a human donor with alopecia areata.

The rearrangement joins TRBV19 to TRBJ2-7; 11 bases are a match to TRBD2. This CDR3 region has 15 residues. Germline CDR1 LNHDA, CDR2 SQIVND (reference sequence). Trimming removed 3 bases from V and 4 bases from J; junction bases left unmatched: 5. The CDR3 DNA follows: TGTGCCAGTAGTATCTCCGGGACTAGCGGATACGAGCAGTACTTC. It is translated as CASSISGTSGYEQYF. The full variable domain, in which reference TRBV19 and TRBJ2-7 provide the parts outside the CDR3, is DGGITQSPKYLFRKEGQNVTLSCEQNLNHDAMYWYRQDPGQGLRLIYYSQIVNDFQKGDIAEGYSVSREKKESFPLTVTSAQKNPTAFYLCASSISGTSGYEQYFGPGTRLTVT.

This clone is a singleton in its sample. J is TRBJ2-2 and V is TRBV15, with 10 bases that match TRBD2. CDR1 LNHNV and CDR2 YYDKDF come from the germline V gene (reference sequence). The CDR3 is made up of 16 amino acids. Unmatched junction bases numbered 5, after V lost 2 bases and J lost 5 bases. DNA of the CDR3: TGTGCCACCAGCAGAATGGGACTAGCGCGGACCGGGGAGCTGTTTTTT. This codes for CATSRMGLARTGELFF. Full variable domain (missing parts from reference TRBV15 and TRBJ2-2): DAMVIQNPRYQVTQFGKPVTLSCSQTLNHNVMYWYQQKSSQAPKLLFHYYDKDFNNEADTPDNFQSRRPNTSFCFLDIRSPGLGDTAMYLCATSRMGLARTGELFFGEGSRLTVL.

The chain employs TRBV29-1 and TRBJ2-5, with TRBD2 matching 9 bases. Trimming removed 8 bases from V and 4 bases from J; junction bases left unmatched: 8. Germline V CDR1 and CDR2: SQVTM, ANQGSEA. The CDR3 contains 13 residues. The CDR3, as DNA: TGCAGCACCATAGCGGGAGTAAGAGAGACCCAGTACTTC. This gives the protein CSTIAGVRETQYF.

This clone came up a few times. The chain is built from TRBV29-1 and TRBJ1-2; D is unresolved. Trimming pared 4 bases from V and 8 bases from J, leaving 11 bases between. There are 11 residues in the CDR3. Germline CDR1 SQVTM, CDR2 ANQGSEA. CDR3 loop: CSVVTFDGYTF. CDR3 nucleotides: TGCAGCGTTGTGACTTTTGACGGCTACACCTTC.

The chain employs TRBV7-2 and TRBJ2-5; D call uncertain. Germline assignment: CDR1 SGHTA and CDR2 FQGNSA. The CDR3 contains 15 residues. V was clipped by 5 bases and J by 0 bases, with 13 bases between them. CDR3 nucleotides: TGTGCCAGCAGCCCCCGGACGGAGTACCAAGAGACCCAGTACTTC. Its protein is CASSPRTEYQETQYF.